These T cell receptor beta chains were read from a single sample in a study of blood T cell repertoires in COVID-19. Sequencing was performed with immunoSEQ multiplex PCR; in TCRdb, only in-frame clones are kept and a portion is missing. The data hold 300,000 to 350,000 clones, with approximately 85% observed a single time. What was sequenced was PBMCs or T cells enriched from blood (not recorded which). The receptors here all came from a man in his thirties or forties who had recovered from COVID-19. The CDR3 runs from the conserved cysteine through the conserved F or W. A D gene is named only where the DNA matches it firmly. Size is stated for part of the rows, as once, few or many counts, or as a class when the clone is expanded.

j_call	d_call	v_call	clone_size	cdr3_aa	cdr3_nt
TRBJ2-3	NA	TRBV6-5	once	CAAVGGGDTQYF	TGTGCAGCGGTAGGGGGGGGAGATACGCAGTATTTT
TRBJ1-1	NA	TRBV5-1	NA	CASSLAWGEGAFF	TGCGCCAGCAGCTTGGCCTGGGGGGAGGGAGCTTTCTTT
TRBJ1-2	TRBD1	TRBV9	NA	CASSANRGEYYGYTF	TGTGCCAGCAGCGCCAACAGGGGGGAATACTATGGCTACACCTTC
TRBJ2-7	TRBD1	TRBV7-3	NA	CASSSIPGGKQYF	TGTGCCAGCAGCTCGATACCAGGGGGTAAGCAGTACTTC
TRBJ2-6	NA	TRBV6-2/TRBV6-3	NA	CASSLGGGGSYVLTF	TGTGCCAGCAGTTTGGGGGGTGGGGGTAGCTACGTCCTGACTTTC
TRBJ2-3	NA	TRBV5-4	NA	CASGGAPGSTDTQYF	TGTGCCAGCGGGGGGGCGCCCGGAAGCACAGATACGCAGTATTTT
TRBJ1-1	NA	TRBV25-1	NA	CASIGMGGTEAFF	TGTGCCAGTATTGGGATGGGGGGCACTGAAGCTTTCTTT
TRBJ1-3	NA	TRBV2	NA	CASSEDSSGNTIYF	TGTGCCAGCAGTGAAGACAGCTCTGGAAACACCATATATTTT
TRBJ1-2	TRBD1	TRBV5-1	NA	CASSESQGAYGYTF	TGCGCCAGCAGCGAAAGCCAGGGGGCATATGGCTACACCTTC
TRBJ2-1	TRBD2	TRBV4-2	NA	CASSRSGGSYNEQFF	TGTGCCAGCAGCCGGAGCGGGGGCTCCTACAATGAGCAGTTCTTC
TRBJ1-2	NA	TRBV25-1	NA	CASSPYSRTPYGYTF	TGTGCCAGCAGCCCCTACTCGAGGACTCCGTATGGCTACACCTTC
TRBJ1-6	NA	TRBV6-5	NA	CASSYRGENSPLHF	TGTGCCAGCAGTTACCGCGGGGAAAATTCACCCCTCCACTTT
TRBJ2-4	NA	TRBV4-2	NA	CASSRLDGGKAKNIQYF	TGTGCCAGCAGCCGACTGGACGGAGGAAAAGCCAAAAACATTCAGTACTTC
TRBJ2-3	NA	TRBV6-5	NA	CASSLRGRDTQYF	TGTGCCAGCAGTTTAAGGGGCCGGGATACGCAGTATTTT
TRBJ1-2	TRBD1	TRBV12-3/TRBV12-4	NA	CASRGQGEGYTF	TGTGCCAGCAGGGGACAGGGGGAAGGCTACACCTTC
TRBJ1-5	NA	TRBV11-2	NA	CASSTRGNQPQHF	TGTGCCAGCAGCACCCGGGGCAATCAGCCCCAGCATTTT
TRBJ1-2	TRBD1	TRBV30	NA	CAWNRGSGYTF	TGTGCCTGGAACAGGGGGTCAGGCTACACCTTC
TRBJ1-4	NA	TRBV6-5	NA	CASTTRPREKLFF	TGTGCCAGTACTACTCGGCCTCGCGAAAAACTGTTTTTT
TRBJ1-1	TRBD1	TRBV6-5	NA	CASSFTQGVGTEAFF	TGTGCCAGCAGTTTTACACAGGGGGTGGGCACTGAAGCTTTCTTT
TRBJ2-7	NA	TRBV30	NA	CAWSEGSEQYF	TGTGCCTGGAGTGAGGGGTCCGAGCAGTACTTC
TRBJ1-4	NA	TRBV10-1	NA	CASSEWRGGEKLFF	TGCGCCAGCAGTGAATGGCGGGGGGGTGAAAAACTGTTTTTT
TRBJ2-2	NA	TRBV11-2	NA	CASSYSRGPGELFF	TGTGCCAGCAGCTATTCTAGGGGCCCCGGGGAGCTGTTTTTT
TRBJ1-1	NA	TRBV2	NA	CATRTESNTEAFF	TGTGCTACCAGGACAGAATCGAACACTGAAGCTTTCTTT
TRBJ2-1	NA	TRBV5-1	once	CASSLRGGGDEQFF	TGCGCCAGCAGCTTGCGCGGGGGCGGCGATGAGCAGTTCTTC
TRBJ2-1	NA	TRBV6-6	NA	CASSYGSSYNEQFF	TGTGCCAGCAGTTACGGCTCCTCCTACAATGAGCAGTTCTTC
TRBJ2-3	TRBD1	TRBV5-4	NA	CASSPRQGGGTDTQYF	TGTGCCAGCAGTCCGCGACAGGGGGGGGGCACAGATACGCAGTATTTT
TRBJ2-3	TRBD1	TRBV19	once	CASSRGPPDTQYF	TGTGCCAGTAGCAGGGGGCCGCCAGATACGCAGTATTTT
TRBJ1-5	NA	TRBV29-1	NA	CSVGGGNQPQHF	TGCAGCGTTGGAGGTGGGAATCAGCCCCAGCATTTT
TRBJ1-1	TRBD1	TRBV6-2/TRBV6-3	NA	CASSTGQIMNTEAFF	TGTGCCAGCAGTACGGGACAGATCATGAACACTGAAGCTTTCTTT
TRBJ2-2	TRBD1	TRBV10-3	NA	CAISESWYRGNTGELFF	TGTGCCATCAGTGAGTCTTGGTACAGGGGAAATACCGGGGAGCTGTTTTTT
TRBJ1-2	NA	TRBV20-1	NA	CSASEAYPTYGYTF	TGCAGTGCTAGTGAGGCCTACCCGACTTATGGCTACACCTTC
TRBJ1-2	NA	TRBV10-2	NA	CATTGGAGYGYTF	TGCGCCACCACGGGGGGGGCCGGCTATGGCTACACCTTC
TRBJ2-7	NA	TRBV6-5	NA	CASRRNYEQYF	TGTGCCAGTAGGAGAAACTACGAGCAGTACTTC
TRBJ1-2	NA	TRBV9	NA	CASSAQGSYTF	TGTGCCAGCAGCGCGCAGGGGAGCTACACCTTC
TRBJ1-2	NA	TRBV15	NA	CATSRDGRANYGYTF	TGTGCCACCAGCAGAGATGGCAGGGCTAACTATGGCTACACCTTC